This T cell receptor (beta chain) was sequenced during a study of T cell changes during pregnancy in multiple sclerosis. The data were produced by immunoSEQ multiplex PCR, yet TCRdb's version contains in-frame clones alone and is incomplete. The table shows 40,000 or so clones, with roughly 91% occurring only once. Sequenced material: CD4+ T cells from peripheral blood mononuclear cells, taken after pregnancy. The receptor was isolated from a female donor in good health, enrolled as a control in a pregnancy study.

The CDR3 sequence: CASSFLAGGADTQYF. DNA for the CDR3: TGTGCCAGCAGCTTTCTAGCGGGGGGGGCAGATACGCAGTATTTT. The chain combines TRBV11-3 with TRBJ2-3; 12 nucleotides agree with TRBD2. The CDR3 has 15 residues. V gave up 3 bases and J gave up 4 bases; unmatched junction bases: 2. Germline V gene sequence: CDR1 SGHNT, CDR2 YENEEA.